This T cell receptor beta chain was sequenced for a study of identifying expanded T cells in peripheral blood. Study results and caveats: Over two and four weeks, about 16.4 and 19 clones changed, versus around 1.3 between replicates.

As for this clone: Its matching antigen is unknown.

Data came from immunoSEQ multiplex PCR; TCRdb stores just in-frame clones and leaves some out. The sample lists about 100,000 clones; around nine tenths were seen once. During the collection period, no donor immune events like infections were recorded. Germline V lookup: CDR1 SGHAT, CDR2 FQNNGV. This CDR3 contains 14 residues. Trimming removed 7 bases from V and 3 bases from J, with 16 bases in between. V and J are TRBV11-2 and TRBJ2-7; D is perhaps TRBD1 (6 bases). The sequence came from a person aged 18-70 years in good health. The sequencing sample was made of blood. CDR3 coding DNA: TGTGCCAGCACTCGAACAGAAGGGGGCTACGAGCAGTACTTC. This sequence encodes CASTRTEGGYEQYF.